The present entry profiles one T cell receptor (beta chain) with its context. This entry comes from a study of blood T cell repertoires in COVID-19. About the research overall: Samples representing acute and convalescent COVID-19 were sourced from the United States, Italy and Spain. From T cells, B-cell-depleted T cells, or PBMCs came the material, which was cDNA or gDNA.

Original processing methods: Reference gene primer amplification gave estimated nucleated cell counts. Only in-frame clones appear in the TCRdb table, and some are missing; sequencing was by immunoSEQ multiplex PCR. That table supplies the V and J calls and clone size; D and trimming were determined from the DNA. Of around 280,000 clones listed, 70% to 90% are singletons. V gave up 3 bases and J gave up 0 bases; unmatched junction bases: 11. The CDR3 length is 18 residues. Germline lookup yields CDR1 MNHEY and CDR2 SMNVEV (reference sequence). The origin of this receptor is a woman younger than 45 who had recovered from COVID-19. V and J are TRBV27 and TRBJ2-3, with TRBD1 identical over 8 bases. Input material: peripheral blood. The CDR3 loop is CASSLRAGGVLSTDTQYF. CDR3 DNA: TGTGCCAGCAGTTTGCGGGCAGGGGGCGTCCTTAGCACAGATACGCAGTATTTT.